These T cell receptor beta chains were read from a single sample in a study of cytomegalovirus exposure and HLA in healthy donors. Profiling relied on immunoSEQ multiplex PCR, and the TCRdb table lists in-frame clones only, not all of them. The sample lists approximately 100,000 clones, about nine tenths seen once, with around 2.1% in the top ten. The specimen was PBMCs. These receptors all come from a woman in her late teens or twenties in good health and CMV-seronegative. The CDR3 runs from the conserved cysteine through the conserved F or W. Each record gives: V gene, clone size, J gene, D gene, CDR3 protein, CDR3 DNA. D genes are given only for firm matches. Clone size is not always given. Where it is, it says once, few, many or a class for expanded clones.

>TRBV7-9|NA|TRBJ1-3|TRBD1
CASSPTIRTGSGNTIYF
TGTGCCAGCAGCCCTACTATCCGGACAGGGTCTGGAAACACCATATATTTT
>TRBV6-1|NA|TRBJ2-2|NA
CASRRGTSFTGELFF
TGTGCCAGCAGGAGGGGGACATCTTTCACCGGGGAGCTGTTTTTT
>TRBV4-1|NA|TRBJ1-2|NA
CASSQELGQAVYGYTF
TGCGCCAGCAGCCAAGAACTTGGGCAAGCCGTTTATGGCTACACCTTC
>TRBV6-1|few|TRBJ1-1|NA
CASRLRGSTEAFF
TGTGCCAGCCGGCTTCGGGGAAGCACTGAAGCTTTCTTT
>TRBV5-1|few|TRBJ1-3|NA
CASSLVGLENTIYF
TGCGCCAGCAGCTTGGTGGGCCTCGAAAACACCATATATTTT
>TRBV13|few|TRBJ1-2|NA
CASTSRGGGYTF
TGTGCCAGCACCTCCCGGGGTGGCGGCTACACCTTC
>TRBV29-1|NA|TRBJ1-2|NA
CSVAFREVYGYTF
TGCAGCGTTGCCTTCAGGGAGGTCTATGGCTACACCTTC
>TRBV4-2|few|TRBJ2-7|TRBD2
CASSQEAASGRVHEQYF
TGTGCCAGCAGCCAAGAAGCGGCTAGCGGGAGGGTCCACGAGCAGTACTTC
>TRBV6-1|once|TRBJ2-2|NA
CATGREPLNTGELFF
TGTGCCACCGGACGGGAGCCCTTAAACACCGGGGAGCTGTTTTTT
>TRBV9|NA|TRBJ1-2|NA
CASRLMDRFNYGYTF
TGTGCCAGCAGACTCATGGACAGATTTAACTATGGCTACACCTTC
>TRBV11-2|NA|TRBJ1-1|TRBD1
CASSFPRGRAEAFF
TGTGCCAGCAGCTTTCCGAGGGGGCGGGCTGAAGCTTTCTTT
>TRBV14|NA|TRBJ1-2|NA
CASSPLRDPSNYGYTF
TGTGCCAGCAGCCCTCTGCGGGACCCTTCTAACTATGGCTACACCTTC
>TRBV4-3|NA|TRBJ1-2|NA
CASSLAESTNYGYTF
TGCGCCAGCAGCCTAGCCGAGAGCACTAACTATGGCTACACCTTC
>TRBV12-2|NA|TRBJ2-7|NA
CASRRDGTGDTEQYF
TGTGCAAGTCGCCGCGACGGGACAGGGGATACCGAGCAGTACTTC
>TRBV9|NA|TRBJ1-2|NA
CASSVAPDIKAGYTF
TGTGCCAGCAGCGTCGCCCCGGACATAAAGGCAGGCTACACCTTC
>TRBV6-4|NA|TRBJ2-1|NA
CASSDSAGSFNEQFF
TGTGCCAGCAGTGACTCGGCAGGGTCGTTCAATGAGCAGTTCTTC
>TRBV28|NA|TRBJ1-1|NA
CASSLWLGNTEAFF
TGTGCCAGCAGTTTATGGCTCGGGAACACTGAAGCTTTCTTT
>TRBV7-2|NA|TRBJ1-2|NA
CASRTGGAGGYTF
TGTGCCAGCAGGACGGGGGGGGCTGGTGGCTACACCTTC
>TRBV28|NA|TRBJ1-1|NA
CASTERWGGNAEAFF
TGTGCCAGCACCGAGAGGTGGGGGGGTAACGCTGAAGCTTTCTTT
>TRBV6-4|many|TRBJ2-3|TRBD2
CASSDSAGGPTDTQYF
TGTGCCAGCAGTGACTCGGCGGGGGGGCCAACAGATACGCAGTATTTT
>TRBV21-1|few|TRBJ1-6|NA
CASFKSPLHF
TGTGCCAGTTTTAAATCACCCCTCCACTTT
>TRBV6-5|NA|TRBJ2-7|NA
CASSYVPPPVEQYF
TGTGCCAGCAGTTACGTCCCCCCCCCGGTCGAGCAGTACTTC
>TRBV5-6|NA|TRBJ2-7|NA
CASSGQPATPYEQYF
TGTGCCAGCAGCGGACAACCCGCCACCCCCTACGAGCAGTACTTC
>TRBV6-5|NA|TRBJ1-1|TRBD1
CASSPPGQGAEAFF
TGTGCCAGCAGTCCGCCGGGACAGGGGGCAGAAGCTTTCTTT
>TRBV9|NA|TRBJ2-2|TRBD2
CASSRPNFGLAGRNGELFF
TGTGCCAGCAGCCGCCCCAACTTCGGACTAGCGGGAAGGAACGGGGAGCTGTTTTTT
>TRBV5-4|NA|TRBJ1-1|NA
CASSFSRGNTEAFF
TGTGCCAGCAGCTTTTCGAGAGGGAACACTGAAGCTTTCTTT
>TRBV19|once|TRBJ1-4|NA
CASSAGVLEKLFF
TGTGCCAGTAGCGCAGGGGTTTTGGAAAAACTGTTTTTT
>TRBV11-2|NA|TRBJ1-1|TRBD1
CASSLGAGGMNTEAFF
TGTGCCAGCAGCTTAGGGGCAGGGGGCATGAACACTGAAGCTTTCTTT
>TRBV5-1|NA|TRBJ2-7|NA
CASSWGGGYEQYF
TGCGCCAGCAGCTGGGGAGGGGGCTACGAGCAGTACTTC
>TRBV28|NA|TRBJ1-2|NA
CASSPTDRIYGYTF
TGTGCCAGCAGCCCTACGGACAGAATATATGGCTACACCTTC
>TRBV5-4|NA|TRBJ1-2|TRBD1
CASSFGTGGYGYTF
TGTGCCAGCAGCTTCGGGACAGGTGGCTATGGCTACACCTTC
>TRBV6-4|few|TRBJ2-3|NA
CASSEGSEGDTQYF
TGTGCCAGCAGTGAAGGTAGTGAGGGTGATACGCAGTATTTT
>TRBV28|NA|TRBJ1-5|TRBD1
CASSRDRVQPQHF
TGTGCCAGCAGTCGCGACAGGGTTCAGCCCCAGCATTTT
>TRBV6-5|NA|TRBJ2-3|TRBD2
CASSSLSSGTDTQYF
TGTGCCAGCAGTTCCCTCTCTAGCGGGACAGATACGCAGTATTTT
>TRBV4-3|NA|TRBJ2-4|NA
CASSLGTPQGGKNIQYF
TGCGCCAGCAGCCTCGGCACCCCACAAGGGGGCAAAAACATTCAGTACTTC
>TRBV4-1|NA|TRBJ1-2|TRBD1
CASSQEQGGFLNYGYTF
TGCGCCAGCAGCCAAGAGCAGGGGGGCTTTTTGAACTATGGCTACACCTTC
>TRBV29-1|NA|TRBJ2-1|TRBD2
CSVHQLAAVRSEQFF
TGCAGCGTCCACCAACTAGCGGCTGTAAGATCGGAGCAGTTCTTC
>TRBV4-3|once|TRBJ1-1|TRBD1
CASSHRGTEAFF
TGCGCCAGCAGCCACAGGGGGACTGAAGCTTTCTTT
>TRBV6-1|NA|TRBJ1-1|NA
CASSEVASMIAFF
TGTGCCAGCAGTGAAGTTGCCAGTATGATAGCTTTCTTT
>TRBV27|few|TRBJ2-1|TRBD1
CASSPRGDRGNEQFF
TGTGCCAGCAGTCCACGAGGGGACAGGGGTAATGAGCAGTTCTTC
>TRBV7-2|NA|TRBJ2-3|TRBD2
CASSFPRAGADTQYF
TGTGCCAGCAGCTTCCCGCGAGCGGGGGCAGATACGCAGTATTTT
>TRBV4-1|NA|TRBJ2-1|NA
CASSQEGSGYNEQFF
TGCGCCAGCAGCCAAGAGGGTAGCGGCTACAATGAGCAGTTCTTC
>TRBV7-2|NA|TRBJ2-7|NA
CASSPALYEQYF
TGTGCCAGCAGCCCCGCCCTATACGAGCAGTACTTC
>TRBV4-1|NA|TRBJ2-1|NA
CASSQNLGASMGGNEQFF
TGCGCCAGCAGTCAAAACCTCGGGGCTAGCATGGGGGGCAATGAGCAGTTCTTC
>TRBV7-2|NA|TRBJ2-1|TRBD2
CASGLAGGSYNEQFF
TGTGCCAGCGGACTAGCGGGAGGCTCCTACAATGAGCAGTTCTTC
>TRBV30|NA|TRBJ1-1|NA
CAWWKRGAGAFF
TGTGCCTGGTGGAAGAGAGGAGCTGGAGCTTTCTTT
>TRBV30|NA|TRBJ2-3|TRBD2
CAWSPRGGAPDTQYF
TGTGCCTGGAGCCCACGCGGGGGGGCACCAGATACGCAGTATTTT
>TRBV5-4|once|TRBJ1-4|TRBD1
CASSLTVPGQGRGGEKLFF
TGTGCCAGCAGCCTTACCGTCCCGGGACAGGGCAGAGGAGGAGAAAAACTGTTTTTT
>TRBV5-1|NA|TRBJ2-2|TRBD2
CASGGDTGELFF
TGCGCCAGCGGGGGGGACACCGGGGAGCTGTTTTTT
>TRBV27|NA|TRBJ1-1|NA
CASSLFRNTEAFF
TGTGCCAGCAGTTTATTCCGGAACACTGAAGCTTTCTTT
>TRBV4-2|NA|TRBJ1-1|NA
CASSQEGLTTEAFF
TGTGCCAGCAGCCAAGAGGGCTTGACCACTGAAGCTTTCTTT
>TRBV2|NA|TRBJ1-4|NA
CASRTGTSDEKLFF
TGTGCCAGCCGCACCGGGACATCGGATGAAAAACTGTTTTTT
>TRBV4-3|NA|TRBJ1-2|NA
CASSRTGIGYGYTF
TGCGCCAGCAGCCGCACGGGGATCGGGTATGGCTACACCTTC
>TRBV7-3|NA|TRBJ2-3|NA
CASSSKGGARQGSTDTQYF
TGTGCCAGCAGCTCAAAAGGGGGGGCCCGACAGGGGAGCACAGATACGCAGTATTTT
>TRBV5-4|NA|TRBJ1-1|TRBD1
CASSQTGETEAFF
TGTGCCAGCAGCCAAACAGGGGAGACTGAAGCTTTCTTT
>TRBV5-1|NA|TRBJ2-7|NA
CASSIGTGTYEQYF
TGCGCCAGCAGCATCGGGACTGGAACCTACGAGCAGTACTTC
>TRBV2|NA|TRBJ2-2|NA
CASSERTAPNTGELFF
TGTGCCAGCAGTGAAAGGACAGCCCCGAACACCGGGGAGCTGTTTTTT
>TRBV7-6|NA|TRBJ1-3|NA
CASSFSGSGNTIYF
TGTGCCAGCAGCTTTTCAGGGTCAGGAAACACCATATATTTT
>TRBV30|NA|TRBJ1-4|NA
CASSSSGPFNEKLFF
TGTGCCTCCTCATCTAGTGGCCCTTTCAATGAAAAACTGTTTTTT
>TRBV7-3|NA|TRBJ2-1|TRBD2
CASSSAGAYNEQFF
TGTGCCAGCAGCTCAGCGGGAGCTTACAATGAGCAGTTCTTC